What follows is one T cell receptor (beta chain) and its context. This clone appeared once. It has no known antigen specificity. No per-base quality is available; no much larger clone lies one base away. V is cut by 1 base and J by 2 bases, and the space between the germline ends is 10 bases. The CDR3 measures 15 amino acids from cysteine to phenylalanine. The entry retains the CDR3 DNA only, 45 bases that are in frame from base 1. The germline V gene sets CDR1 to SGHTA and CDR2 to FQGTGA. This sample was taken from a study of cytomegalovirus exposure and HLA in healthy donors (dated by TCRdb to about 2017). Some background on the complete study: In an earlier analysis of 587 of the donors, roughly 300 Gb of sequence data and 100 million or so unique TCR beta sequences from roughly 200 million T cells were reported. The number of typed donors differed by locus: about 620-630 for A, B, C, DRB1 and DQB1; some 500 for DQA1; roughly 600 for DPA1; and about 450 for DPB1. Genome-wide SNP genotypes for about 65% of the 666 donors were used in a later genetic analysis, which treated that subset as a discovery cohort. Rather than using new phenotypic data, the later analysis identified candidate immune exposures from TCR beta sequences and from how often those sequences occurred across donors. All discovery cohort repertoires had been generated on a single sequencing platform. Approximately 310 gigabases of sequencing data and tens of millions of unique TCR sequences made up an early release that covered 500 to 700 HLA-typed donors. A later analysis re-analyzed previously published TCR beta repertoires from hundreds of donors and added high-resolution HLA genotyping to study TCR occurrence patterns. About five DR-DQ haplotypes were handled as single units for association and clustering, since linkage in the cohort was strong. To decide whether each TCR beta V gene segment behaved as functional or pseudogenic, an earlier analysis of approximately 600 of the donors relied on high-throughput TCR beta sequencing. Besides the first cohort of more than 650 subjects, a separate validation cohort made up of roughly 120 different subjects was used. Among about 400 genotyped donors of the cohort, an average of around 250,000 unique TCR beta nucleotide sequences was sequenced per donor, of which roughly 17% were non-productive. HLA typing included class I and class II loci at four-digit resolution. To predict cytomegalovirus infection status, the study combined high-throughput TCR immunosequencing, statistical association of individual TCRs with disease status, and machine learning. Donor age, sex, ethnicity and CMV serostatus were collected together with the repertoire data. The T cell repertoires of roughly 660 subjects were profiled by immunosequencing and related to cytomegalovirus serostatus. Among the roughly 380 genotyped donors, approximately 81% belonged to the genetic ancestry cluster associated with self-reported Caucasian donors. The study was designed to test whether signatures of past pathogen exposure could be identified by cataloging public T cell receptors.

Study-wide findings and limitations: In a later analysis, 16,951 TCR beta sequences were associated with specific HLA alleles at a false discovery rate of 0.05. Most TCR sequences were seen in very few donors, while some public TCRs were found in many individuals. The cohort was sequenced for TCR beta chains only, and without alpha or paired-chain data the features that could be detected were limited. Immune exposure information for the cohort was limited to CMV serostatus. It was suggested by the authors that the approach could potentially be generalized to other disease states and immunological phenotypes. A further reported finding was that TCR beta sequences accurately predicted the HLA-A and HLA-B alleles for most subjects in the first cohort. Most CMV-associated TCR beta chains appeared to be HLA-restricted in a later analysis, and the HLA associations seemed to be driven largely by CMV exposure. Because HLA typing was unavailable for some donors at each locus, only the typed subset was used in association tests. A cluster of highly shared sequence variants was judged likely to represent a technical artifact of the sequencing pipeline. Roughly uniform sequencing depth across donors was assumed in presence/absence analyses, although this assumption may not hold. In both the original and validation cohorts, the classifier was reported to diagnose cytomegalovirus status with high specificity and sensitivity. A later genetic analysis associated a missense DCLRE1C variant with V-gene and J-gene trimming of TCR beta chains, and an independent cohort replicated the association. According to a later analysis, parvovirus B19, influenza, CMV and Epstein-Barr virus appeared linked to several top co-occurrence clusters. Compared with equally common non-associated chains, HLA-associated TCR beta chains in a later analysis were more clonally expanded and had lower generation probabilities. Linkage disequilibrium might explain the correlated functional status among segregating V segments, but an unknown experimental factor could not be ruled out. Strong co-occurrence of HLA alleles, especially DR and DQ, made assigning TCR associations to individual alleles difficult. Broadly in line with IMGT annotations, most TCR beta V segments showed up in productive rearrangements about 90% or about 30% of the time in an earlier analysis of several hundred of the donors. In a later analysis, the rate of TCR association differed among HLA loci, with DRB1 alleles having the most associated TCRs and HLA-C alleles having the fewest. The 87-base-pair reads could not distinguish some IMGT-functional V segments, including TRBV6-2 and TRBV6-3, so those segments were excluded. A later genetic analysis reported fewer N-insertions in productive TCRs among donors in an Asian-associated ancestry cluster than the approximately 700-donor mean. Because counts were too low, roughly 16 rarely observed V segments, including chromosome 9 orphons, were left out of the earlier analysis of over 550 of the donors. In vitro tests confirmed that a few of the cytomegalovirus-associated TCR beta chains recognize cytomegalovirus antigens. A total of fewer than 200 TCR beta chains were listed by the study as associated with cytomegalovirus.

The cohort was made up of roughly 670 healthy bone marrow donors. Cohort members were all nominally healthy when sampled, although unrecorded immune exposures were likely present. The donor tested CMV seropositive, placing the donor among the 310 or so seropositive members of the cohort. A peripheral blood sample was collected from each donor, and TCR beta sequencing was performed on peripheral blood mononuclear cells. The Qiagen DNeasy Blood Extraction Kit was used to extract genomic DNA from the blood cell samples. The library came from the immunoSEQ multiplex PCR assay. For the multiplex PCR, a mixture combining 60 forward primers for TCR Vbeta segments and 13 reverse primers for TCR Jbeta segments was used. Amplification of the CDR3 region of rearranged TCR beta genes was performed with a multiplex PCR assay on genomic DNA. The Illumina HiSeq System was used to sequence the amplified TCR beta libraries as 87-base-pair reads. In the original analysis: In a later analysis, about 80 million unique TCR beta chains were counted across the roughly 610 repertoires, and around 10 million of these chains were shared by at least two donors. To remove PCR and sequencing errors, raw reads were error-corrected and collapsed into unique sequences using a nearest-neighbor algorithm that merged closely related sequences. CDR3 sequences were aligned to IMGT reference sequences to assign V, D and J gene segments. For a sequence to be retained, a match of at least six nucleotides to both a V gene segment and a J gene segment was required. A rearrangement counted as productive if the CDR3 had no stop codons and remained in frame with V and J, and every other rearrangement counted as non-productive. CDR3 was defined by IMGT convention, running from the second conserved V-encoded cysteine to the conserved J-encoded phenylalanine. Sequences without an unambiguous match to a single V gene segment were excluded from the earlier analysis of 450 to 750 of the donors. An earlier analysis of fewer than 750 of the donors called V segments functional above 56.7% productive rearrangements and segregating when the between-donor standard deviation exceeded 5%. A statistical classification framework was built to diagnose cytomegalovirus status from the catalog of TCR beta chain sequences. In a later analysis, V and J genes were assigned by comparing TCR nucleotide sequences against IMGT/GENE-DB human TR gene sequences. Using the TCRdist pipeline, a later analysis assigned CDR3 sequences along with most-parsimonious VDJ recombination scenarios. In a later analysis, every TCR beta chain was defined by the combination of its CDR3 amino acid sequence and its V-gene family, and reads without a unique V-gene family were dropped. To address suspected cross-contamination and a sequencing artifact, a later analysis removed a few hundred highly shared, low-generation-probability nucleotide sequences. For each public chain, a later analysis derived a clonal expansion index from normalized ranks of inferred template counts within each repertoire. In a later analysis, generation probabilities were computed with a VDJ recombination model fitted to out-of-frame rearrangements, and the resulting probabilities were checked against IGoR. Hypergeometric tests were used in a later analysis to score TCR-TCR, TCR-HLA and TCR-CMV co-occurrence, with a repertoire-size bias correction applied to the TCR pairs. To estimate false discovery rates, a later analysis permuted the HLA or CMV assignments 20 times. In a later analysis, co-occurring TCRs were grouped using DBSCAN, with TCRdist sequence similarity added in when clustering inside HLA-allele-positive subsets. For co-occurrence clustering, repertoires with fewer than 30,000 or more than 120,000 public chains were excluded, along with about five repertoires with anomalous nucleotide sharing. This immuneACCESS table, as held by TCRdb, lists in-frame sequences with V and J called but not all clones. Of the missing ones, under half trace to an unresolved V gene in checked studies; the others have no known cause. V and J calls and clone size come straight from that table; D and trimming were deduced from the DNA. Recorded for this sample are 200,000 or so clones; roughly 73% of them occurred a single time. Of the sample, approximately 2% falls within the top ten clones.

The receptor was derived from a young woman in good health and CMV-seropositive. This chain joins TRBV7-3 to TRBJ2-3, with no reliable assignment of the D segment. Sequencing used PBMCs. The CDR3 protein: CASSLRAGVTDTQYF. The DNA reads TGTGCCAGCAGCTTAAGAGCAGGCGTCACAGATACGCAGTATTTT.